The 14 T cell receptor beta chains in this list originate from one sample, sequenced in a study of blood T cell repertoires in COVID-19 (dated by TCRdb to about 2020). Library construction relied on the immunoSEQ multiplex PCR assay. TCRdb stores this immuneACCESS table with in-frame sequences only. Part of the clones is absent; in the studies checked, under half of the shortfall reflects unresolved V genes, and no reason is known for the rest. The sample table records more than 95,000 clones; roughly 92% of these occur just once. The top ten hold approximately 2% of the sample. The sequencing input was peripheral blood. These receptors all stem from a man in his forties or fifties with COVID-19, enrolled during active disease.

This clone was observed a handful of times. This CDR3 is CASSLSREKLFF. In nucleotides, the CDR3 is TGTGCCAGCAGTTTAAGCCGGGAAAAACTGTTTTTT. The J gene is TRBJ1-4, the V gene TRBV12-3 or TRBV12-4; D is unclear. V lost 2 bases and J 8 bases, leaving 6 bases between the germline ends. This CDR3 has 12 residues.

As DNA, the CDR3 is TGTGCCAGCAGCACAGGGGGCGAGCTCGGGGAGCTGTTTTTT. Translated: CASSTGGELGELFF. The chain uses TRBV5-4 and TRBJ2-2; TRBD1 aligns across 9 bases. Germline V gene sequence: CDR1 SGHNT, CDR2 YYREEE (reference sequence). Trimming took 4 bases from V and 7 from J; bases not matched to a gene: 5. This CDR3 contains 14 residues.

This clone is termed medium-sized. The chain joins TRBV9 to TRBJ1-2, with 7 bases identical to TRBD1. The J segment lost 4 bases and the V segment lost 0 bases, leaving 6 bases of the junction unmatched. Germline CDR1 SGDLS, CDR2 YYNGEE. This CDR3 is built from 15 residues. The CDR3, as DNA: TGTGCCAGCAGCGTAGGAGGACAGGCCCTCTATGGCTACACCTTC. It yields the protein CASSVGGQALYGYTF.

The chain joins TRBV7-9 to TRBJ1-1; TRBD1 might be the D (6 bases). Germline-derived CDR1 and CDR2 are SEHNR and FQNEAQ (reference sequence). The V end lost 6 bases, the J end lost 5 bases, and 16 bases lay between the germline ends. The CDR3 is made up of 14 amino acids. The CDR3 spells CASRQVTGRTEAFF. The CDR3 region has the DNA TGTGCCAGCAGACAAGTAACAGGGAGAACTGAAGCTTTCTTT.

The sample holds one count of this clone. The chain couples TRBV9 to TRBJ2-7, with TRBD1 as a possible D gene (6 bases). The ends were cut back, 4 bases at V and 5 bases at J, with 19 bases in the middle. CDR1 is SGDLS and CDR2 is YYNGEE in the germline V gene. CDR3 size: 15 residues. The CDR3 loop reads CASSPGHREKNEQYF. CDR3 nucleotide sequence: TGTGCCAGCAGCCCTGGGCACAGGGAAAAAAACGAGCAGTACTTC.

The rearrangement joins TRBV9 to TRBJ1-1; perhaps TRBD1 as D (6 bases). Trimming pared 0 bases from V and 2 bases from J, leaving 8 bases between. In germline, CDR1 is SGDLS, CDR2 YYNGEE. The CDR3 runs 14 residues. CDR3: CASSVGGTNTEAFF. Here the CDR3 DNA reads TGTGCCAGCAGCGTAGGGGGGACAAACACTGAAGCTTTCTTT.

V is TRBV7-2 and J is TRBJ2-7; 9 bases align to TRBD1. J was trimmed by 5 bases and V by 4 bases; bases with no gene match: 9. Germline loops: CDR1 SGHTA, CDR2 FQGNSA. This CDR3 contains 15 residues. CDR3 amino acids: CASSSTGGLSDEQYF. CDR3 coding DNA: TGTGCCAGCAGCTCCACAGGGGGCCTCTCGGACGAGCAGTACTTC.

The gene calls are TRBV10-2 and TRBJ1-1, with D uncertain. The CDR3 covers 13 residues. V was shortened by 3 bases and J by 1 base, with 6 bases between the two germline ends. Germline-derived CDR1 and CDR2 are WSHSY and SAAADI. The CDR3 nucleotides are TGCGCCAGCAGTGAAATCAAGAACACTGAAGCTTTCTTT. Translation gives CASSEIKNTEAFF.

This chain uses TRBV3-1 (or the pseudogene TRBV3-2) with TRBJ1-3, with D unclear. The germline CDR1 and CDR2 sequences are LGHDT and YNNKEL (reference sequence). The CDR3 length is 13 residues. The ends were cut back, 4 bases at V and 4 bases at J, with 8 bases in the middle. The CDR3 loop is CASSRGVGNTIYF. The CDR3 DNA follows: TGTGCCAGCAGCCGAGGTGTCGGAAACACCATATATTTT.

This chain uses TRBV4-1 with TRBJ1-1; D might be TRBD1 (6 bases). This CDR3 region has 14 residues. CDR1 and CDR2 from the germline V gene are MGHRA and YSYEKL. V lost 4 bases and J lost 7, with 16 bases in between. The CDR3 nucleotides are TGCGCCAGCAGCCCCAGACAGGTGGAACGTGAAGCTTTCTTT. Translating gives CASSPRQVEREAFF.

J is TRBJ2-3 and V is TRBV5-1; TRBD1 matches 9 bases. This CDR3 is 14 amino acids long. CDR1 and CDR2 from the germline V gene are SGHRS and YFSETQ. Trimming took 4 bases from V and 3 from J; bases not matched to a gene: 3. As DNA, the CDR3 is TGCGCCAGCAGCACAGGGACAGGGACAGATACGCAGTATTTT. It yields the protein CASSTGTGTDTQYF.

The CDR3, as DNA: TGTGCCAGCAGCTCTTATAACAGGGGTGGCTATGGCTACACCTTC. This codes for CASSSYNRGGYGYTF. This rearrangement joins TRBV27 to TRBJ1-2; 7 nucleotides match TRBD1. Germline V gene lookup returns CDR1 MNHEY and CDR2 SMNVEV (reference sequence). The CDR3 is 15 amino acids. With 6 bases clipped from V and 4 bases from J, the junction kept 11 bases outside the gene matches.

A few counts support this clone. The V and J genes are TRBV30 and TRBJ1-1, with D perhaps TRBD1 (6 bases). The V gene lost 5 bases and the J gene lost 1 base, with 11 bases spanning the gap. Germline assignment: CDR1 GTSNPN and CDR2 SVGIG (reference sequence). This CDR3 region has 13 residues. CDR3 in DNA: TGTGCCTGGGCCGGGACATCGAACACTGAAGCTTTCTTT. Translated, it gives CAWAGTSNTEAFF.

The rearrangement joins TRBV5-4 to TRBJ2-5; 7 bases fit TRBD1. The trim removed 4 bases at V and 3 bases at J, leaving 6 bases unmatched. Germline V gene sequence: CDR1 SGHNT, CDR2 YYREEE (reference sequence). The CDR3 length is 14 residues. In nucleotides, the CDR3 is TGTGCCAGCAGCACCGGACAGGCCGAAGAGACCCAGTACTTC. It encodes CASSTGQAEETQYF.